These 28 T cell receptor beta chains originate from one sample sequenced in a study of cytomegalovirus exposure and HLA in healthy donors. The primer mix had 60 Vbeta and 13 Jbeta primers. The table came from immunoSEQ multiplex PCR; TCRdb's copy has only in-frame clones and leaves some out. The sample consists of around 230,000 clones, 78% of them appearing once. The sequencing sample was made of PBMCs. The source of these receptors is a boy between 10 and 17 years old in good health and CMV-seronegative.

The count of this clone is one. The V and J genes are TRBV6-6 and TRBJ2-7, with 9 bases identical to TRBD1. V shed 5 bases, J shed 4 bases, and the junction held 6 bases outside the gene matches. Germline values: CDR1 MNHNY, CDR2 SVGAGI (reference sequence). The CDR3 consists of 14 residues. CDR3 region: CASSDGTGLYEQYF. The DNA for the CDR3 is TGTGCCAGCAGTGACGGGACAGGGCTTTACGAGCAGTACTTC.

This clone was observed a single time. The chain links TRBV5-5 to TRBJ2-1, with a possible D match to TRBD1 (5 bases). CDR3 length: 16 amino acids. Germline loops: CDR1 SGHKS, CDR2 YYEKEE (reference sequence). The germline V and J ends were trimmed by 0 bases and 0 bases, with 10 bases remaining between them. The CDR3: CASSLAWGSSYNEQFF. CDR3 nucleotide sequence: TGTGCCAGCAGCTTGGCGTGGGGCAGCTCCTACAATGAGCAGTTCTTC. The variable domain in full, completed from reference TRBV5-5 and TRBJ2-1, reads DAGVTQSPTHLIKTRGQQVTLRCSPISGHKSVSWYQQVLGQGPQFIFQYYEKEERGRGNFPDRFSARQFPNYSSELNVNALLLGDSALYLCASSLAWGSSYNEQFFGPGTRLTVL.

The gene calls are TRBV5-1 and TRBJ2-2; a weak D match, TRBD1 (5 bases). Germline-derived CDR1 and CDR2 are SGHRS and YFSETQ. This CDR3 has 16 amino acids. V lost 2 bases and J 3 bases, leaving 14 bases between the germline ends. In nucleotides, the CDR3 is TGCGCCAGCAGCTTCTCTCAGGGTCCTTACACCGGGGAGCTGTTTTTT. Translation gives CASSFSQGPYTGELFF.

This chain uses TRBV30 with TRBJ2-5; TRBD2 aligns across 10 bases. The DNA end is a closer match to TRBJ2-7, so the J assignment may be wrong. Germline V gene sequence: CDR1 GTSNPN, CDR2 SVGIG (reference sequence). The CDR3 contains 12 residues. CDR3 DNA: TGTGCCCGTGGGACTAGCGCTGCCGAGCAGTACTTC. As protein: CARGTSAAEQYF.

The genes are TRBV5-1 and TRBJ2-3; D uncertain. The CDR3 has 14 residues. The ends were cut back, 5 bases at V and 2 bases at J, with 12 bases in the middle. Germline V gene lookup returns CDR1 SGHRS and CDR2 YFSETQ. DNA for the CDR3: TGCGCCAGCAGAACCCCCCGACTCACAGATACGCAGTATTTT. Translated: CASRTPRLTDTQYF.

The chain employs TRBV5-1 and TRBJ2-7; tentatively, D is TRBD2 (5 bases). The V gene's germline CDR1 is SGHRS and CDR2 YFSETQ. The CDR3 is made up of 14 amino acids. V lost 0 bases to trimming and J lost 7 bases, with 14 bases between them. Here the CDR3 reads CASSLDLVRGEQYF. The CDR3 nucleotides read TGCGCCAGCAGCTTGGACCTTGTCCGAGGGGAGCAGTACTTC. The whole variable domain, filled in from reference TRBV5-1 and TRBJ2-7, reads KAGVTQTPRYLIKTRGQQVTLSCSPISGHRSVSWYQQTPGQGLQFLFEYFSETQRNKGNFPGRFSGRQFSNSRSEMNVSTLELGDSALYLCASSLDLVRGEQYFGPGTRLTVT.

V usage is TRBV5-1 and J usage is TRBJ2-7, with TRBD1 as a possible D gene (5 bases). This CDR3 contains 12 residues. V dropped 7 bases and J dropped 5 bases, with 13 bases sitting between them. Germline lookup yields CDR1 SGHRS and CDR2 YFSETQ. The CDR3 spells CASLGKGDEQYF. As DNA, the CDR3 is TGCGCCAGCCTGGGTAAAGGGGACGAGCAGTACTTC.

The chain's CDR3 is CASRTGGRVNTEAFF. The CDR3 DNA sequence: TGTGCCAGCAGAACCGGGGGGCGGGTGAACACTGAAGCTTTCTTT. V is TRBV6-6 and J is TRBJ1-1; tentatively, D is TRBD1 (6 bases). The V gene's germline CDR1 is MNHNY and CDR2 SVGAGI (reference sequence). This CDR3 is built from 15 residues. Trimming shortened V by 6 bases and J by 0 bases, and 14 bases separated the two germline ends.

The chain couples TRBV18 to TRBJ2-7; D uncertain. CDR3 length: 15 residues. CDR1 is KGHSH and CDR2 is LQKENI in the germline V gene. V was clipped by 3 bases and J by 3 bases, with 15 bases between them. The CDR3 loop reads CASSPDPEVGYEQYF. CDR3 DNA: TGTGCCAGCTCACCTGACCCAGAGGTGGGCTACGAGCAGTACTTC.

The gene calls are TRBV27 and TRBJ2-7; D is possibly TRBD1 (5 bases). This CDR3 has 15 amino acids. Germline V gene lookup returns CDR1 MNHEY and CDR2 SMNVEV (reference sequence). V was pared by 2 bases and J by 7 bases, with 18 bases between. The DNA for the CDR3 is TGTGCCAGCAGTTTAAAGGTGGGGCAATTTGGGGAGCAGTACTTC. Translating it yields CASSLKVGQFGEQYF.

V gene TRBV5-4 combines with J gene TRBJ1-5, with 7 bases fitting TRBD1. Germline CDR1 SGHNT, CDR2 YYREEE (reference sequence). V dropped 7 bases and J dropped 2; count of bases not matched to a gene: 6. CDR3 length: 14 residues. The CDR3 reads CASGSQGGNQPQHF. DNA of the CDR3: TGTGCCAGCGGCTCCCAGGGGGGCAATCAGCCCCAGCATTTT.

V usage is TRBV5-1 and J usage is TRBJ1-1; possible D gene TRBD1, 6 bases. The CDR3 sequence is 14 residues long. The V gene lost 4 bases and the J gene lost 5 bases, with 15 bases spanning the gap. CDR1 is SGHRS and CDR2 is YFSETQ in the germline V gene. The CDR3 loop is CASSLGHGRTEAFF. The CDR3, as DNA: TGCGCCAGCAGCCTGGGACACGGGAGGACTGAAGCTTTCTTT.

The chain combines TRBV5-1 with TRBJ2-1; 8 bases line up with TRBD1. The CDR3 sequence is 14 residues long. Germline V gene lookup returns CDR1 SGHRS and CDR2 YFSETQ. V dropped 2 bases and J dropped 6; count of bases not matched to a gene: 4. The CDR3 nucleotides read TGCGCCAGCAGCTTCAGGGGGCCTAGCAATGAGCAGTTCTTC. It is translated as CASSFRGPSNEQFF. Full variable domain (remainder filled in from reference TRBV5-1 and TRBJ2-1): KAGVTQTPRYLIKTRGQQVTLSCSPISGHRSVSWYQQTPGQGLQFLFEYFSETQRNKGNFPGRFSGRQFSNSRSEMNVSTLELGDSALYLCASSFRGPSNEQFFGPGTRLTVL.

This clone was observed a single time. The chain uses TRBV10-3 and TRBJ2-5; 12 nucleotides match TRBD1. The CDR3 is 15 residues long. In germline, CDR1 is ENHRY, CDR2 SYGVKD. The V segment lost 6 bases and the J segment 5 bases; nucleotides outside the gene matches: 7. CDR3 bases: TGTGCCATCAGCGGGGACAGGGGGCCCGGCGAGACCCAGTACTTC. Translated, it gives CAISGDRGPGETQYF.

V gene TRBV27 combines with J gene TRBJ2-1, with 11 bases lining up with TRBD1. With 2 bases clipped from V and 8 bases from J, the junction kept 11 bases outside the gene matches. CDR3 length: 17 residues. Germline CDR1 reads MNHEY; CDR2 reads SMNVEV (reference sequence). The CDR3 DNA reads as TGTGCCAGCAGTTTAAGGGACAGGGGGTTTTGGTCCCATGAGCAGTTCTTC. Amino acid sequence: CASSLRDRGFWSHEQFF.

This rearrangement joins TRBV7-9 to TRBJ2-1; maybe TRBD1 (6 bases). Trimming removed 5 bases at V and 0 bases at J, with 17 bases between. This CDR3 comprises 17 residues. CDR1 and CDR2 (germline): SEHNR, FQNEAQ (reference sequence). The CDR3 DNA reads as TGTGCCAGCAGCCCACACTTAGGGGGTGGCTCCTACAATGAGCAGTTCTTC. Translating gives CASSPHLGGGSYNEQFF.

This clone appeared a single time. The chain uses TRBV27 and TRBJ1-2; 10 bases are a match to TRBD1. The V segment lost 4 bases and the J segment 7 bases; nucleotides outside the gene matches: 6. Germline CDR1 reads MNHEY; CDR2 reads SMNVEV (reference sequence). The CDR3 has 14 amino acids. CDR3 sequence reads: CASSSTGGLSGYTF. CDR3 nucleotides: TGTGCCAGCAGTTCGACAGGGGGCCTATCTGGCTACACCTTC.

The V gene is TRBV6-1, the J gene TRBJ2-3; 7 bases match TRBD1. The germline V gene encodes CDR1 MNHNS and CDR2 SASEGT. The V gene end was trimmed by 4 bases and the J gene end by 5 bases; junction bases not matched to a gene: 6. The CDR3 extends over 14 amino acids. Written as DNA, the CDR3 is TGTGCCAGCAGTGGGGACAGCCTTCGAGATACGCAGTATTTT. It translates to CASSGDSLRDTQYF.

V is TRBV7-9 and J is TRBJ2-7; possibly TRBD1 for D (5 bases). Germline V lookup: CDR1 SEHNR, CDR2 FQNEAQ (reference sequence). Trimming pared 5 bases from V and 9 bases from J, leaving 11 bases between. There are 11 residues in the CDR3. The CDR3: CASSPEGVQYF. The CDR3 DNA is TGTGCCAGCAGCCCAGAAGGGGTGCAGTACTTC.

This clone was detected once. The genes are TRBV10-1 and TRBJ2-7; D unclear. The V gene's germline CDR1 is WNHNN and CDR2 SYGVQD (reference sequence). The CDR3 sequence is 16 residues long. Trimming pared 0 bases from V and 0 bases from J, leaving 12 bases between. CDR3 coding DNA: TGCGCCAGCAGTGAGTCGTACAGATTGAGCTCCTACGAGCAGTACTTC. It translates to CASSESYRLSSYEQYF.

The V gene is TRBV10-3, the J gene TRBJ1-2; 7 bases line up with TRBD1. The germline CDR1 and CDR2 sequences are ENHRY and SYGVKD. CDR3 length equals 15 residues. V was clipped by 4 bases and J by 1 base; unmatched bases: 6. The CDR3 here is CAISAGTEVNYGYTF. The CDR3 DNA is TGTGCCATCAGTGCCGGGACAGAAGTTAACTATGGCTACACCTTC.

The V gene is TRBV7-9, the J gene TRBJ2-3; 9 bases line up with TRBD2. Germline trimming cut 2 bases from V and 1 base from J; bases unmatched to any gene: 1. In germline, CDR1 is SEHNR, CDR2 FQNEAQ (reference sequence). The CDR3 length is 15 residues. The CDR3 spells CASSLQRGGTDTQYF. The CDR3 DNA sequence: TGTGCCAGCAGCTTACAGCGGGGGGGCACAGATACGCAGTATTTT.

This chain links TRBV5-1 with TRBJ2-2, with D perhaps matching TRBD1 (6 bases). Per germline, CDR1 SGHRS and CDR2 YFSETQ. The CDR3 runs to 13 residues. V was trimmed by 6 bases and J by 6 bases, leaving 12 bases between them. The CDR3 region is CASNIGGAGELFF. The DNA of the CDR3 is TGCGCCAGCAATATAGGGGGAGCCGGGGAGCTGTTTTTT.

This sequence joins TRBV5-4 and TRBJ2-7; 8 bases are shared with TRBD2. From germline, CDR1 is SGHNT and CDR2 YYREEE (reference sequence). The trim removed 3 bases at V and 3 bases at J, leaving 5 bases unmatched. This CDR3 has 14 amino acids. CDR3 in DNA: TGTGCCAGCAGCTCAATAGCGGGACGCTACGAGCAGTACTTC. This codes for CASSSIAGRYEQYF. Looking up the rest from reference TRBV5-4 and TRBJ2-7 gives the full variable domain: ETGVTQSPTHLIKTRGQQVTLRCSSQSGHNTVSWYQQALGQGPQFIFQYYREEENGRGNFPPRFSGLQFPNYSSELNVNALELDDSALYLCASSSIAGRYEQYFGPGTRLTVT.

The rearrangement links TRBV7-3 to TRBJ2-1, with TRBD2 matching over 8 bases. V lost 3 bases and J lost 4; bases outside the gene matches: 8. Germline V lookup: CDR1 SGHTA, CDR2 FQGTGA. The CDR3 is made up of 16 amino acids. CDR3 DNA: TGTGCCAGCAGCTTTGCGGGGGGCCTTAATTACAATGAGCAGTTCTTC. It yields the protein CASSFAGGLNYNEQFF. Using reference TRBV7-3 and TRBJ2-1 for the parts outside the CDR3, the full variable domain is GAGVSQTPSNKVTEKGKYVELRCDPISGHTALYWYRQSLGQGPEFLIYFQGTGAADDSGLPNDRFFAVRPEGSVSTLKIQRTERGDSAVYLCASSFAGGLNYNEQFFGPGTRLTVL.

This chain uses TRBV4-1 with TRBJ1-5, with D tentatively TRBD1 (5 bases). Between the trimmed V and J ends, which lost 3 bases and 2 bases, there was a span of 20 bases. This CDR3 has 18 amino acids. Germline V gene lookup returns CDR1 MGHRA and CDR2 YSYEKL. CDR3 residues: CASSHPPRDLNGNQPQHF. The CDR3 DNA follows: TGCGCCAGCAGCCACCCCCCCAGGGATCTAAATGGCAATCAGCCCCAGCATTTT.

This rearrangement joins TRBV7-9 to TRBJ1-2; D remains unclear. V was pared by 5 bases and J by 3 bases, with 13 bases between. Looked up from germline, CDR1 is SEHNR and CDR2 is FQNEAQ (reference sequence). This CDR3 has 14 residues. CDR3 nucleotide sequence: TGTGCCAGCAGCGCCCAGATACGGGACTATGGCTACACCTTC. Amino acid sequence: CASSAQIRDYGYTF.

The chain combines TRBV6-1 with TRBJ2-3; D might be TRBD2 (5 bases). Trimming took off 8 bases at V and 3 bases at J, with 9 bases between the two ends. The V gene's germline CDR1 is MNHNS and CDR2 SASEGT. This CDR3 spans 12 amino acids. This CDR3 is CASGGWTDTQYF. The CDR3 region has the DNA TGTGCCAGCGGCGGGTGGACAGATACGCAGTATTTT.